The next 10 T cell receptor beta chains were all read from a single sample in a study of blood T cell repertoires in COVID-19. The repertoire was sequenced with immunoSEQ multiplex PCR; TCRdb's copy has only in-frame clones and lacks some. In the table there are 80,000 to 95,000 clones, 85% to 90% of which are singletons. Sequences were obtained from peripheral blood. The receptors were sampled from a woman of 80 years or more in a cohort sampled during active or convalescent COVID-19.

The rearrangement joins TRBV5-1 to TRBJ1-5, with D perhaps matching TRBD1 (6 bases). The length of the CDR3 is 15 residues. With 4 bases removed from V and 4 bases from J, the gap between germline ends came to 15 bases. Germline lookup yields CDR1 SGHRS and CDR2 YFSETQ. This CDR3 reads CASSPGTLVNQPQHF. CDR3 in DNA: TGCGCCAGCAGCCCCGGGACACTAGTTAATCAGCCCCAGCATTTT.

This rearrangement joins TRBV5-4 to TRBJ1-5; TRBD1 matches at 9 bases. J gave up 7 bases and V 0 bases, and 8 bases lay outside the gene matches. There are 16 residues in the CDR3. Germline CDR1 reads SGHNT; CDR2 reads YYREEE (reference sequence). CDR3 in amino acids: CASSLGGTGNPQPQHF. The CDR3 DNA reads TGTGCCAGCAGCTTGGGCGGGACAGGGAACCCCCAGCCCCAGCATTTT. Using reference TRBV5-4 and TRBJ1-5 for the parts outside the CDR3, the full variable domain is ETGVTQSPTHLIKTRGQQVTLRCSSQSGHNTVSWYQQALGQGPQFIFQYYREEENGRGNFPPRFSGLQFPNYSSELNVNALELDDSALYLCASSLGGTGNPQPQHFGDGTRLSIL.

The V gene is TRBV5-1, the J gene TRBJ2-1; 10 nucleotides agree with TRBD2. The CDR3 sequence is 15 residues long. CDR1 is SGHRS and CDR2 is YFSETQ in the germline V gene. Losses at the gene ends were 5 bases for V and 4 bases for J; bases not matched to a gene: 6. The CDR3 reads CASRKGLAAYNEQFF. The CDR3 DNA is TGCGCCAGCAGGAAAGGACTAGCGGCTTACAATGAGCAGTTCTTC.

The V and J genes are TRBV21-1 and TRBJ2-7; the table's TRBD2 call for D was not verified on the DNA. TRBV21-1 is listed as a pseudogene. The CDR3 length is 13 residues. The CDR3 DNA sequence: TGTGCCAGCATTCTGAGGGTCCCCTCTGAGCAGTACGTC. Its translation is CASILRVPSEQYV.

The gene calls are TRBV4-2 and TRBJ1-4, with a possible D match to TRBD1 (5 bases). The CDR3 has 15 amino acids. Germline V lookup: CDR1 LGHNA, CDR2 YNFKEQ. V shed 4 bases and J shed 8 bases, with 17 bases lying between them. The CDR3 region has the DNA TGTGCCAGCAGCCGAAATCAGGGCGTAAACGAAAAACTGTTTTTT. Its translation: CASSRNQGVNEKLFF.

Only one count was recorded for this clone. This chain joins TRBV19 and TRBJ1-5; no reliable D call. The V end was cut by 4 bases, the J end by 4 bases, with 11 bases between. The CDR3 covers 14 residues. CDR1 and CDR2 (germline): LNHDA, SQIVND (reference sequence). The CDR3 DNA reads TGTGCCAGTAGTAGCCGGATGACAAATCAGCCCCAGCATTTT. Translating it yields CASSSRMTNQPQHF.

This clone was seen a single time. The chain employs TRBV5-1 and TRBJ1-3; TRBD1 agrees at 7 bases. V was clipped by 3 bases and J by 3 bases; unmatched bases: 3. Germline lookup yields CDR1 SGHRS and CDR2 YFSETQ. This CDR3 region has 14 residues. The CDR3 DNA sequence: TGCGCCAGCAGCTCGACAGGGTTTGGAAACACCATATATTTT. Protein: CASSSTGFGNTIYF. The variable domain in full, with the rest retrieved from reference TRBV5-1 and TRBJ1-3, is KAGVTQTPRYLIKTRGQQVTLSCSPISGHRSVSWYQQTPGQGLQFLFEYFSETQRNKGNFPGRFSGRQFSNSRSEMNVSTLELGDSALYLCASSSTGFGNTIYFGEGSWLTVV.

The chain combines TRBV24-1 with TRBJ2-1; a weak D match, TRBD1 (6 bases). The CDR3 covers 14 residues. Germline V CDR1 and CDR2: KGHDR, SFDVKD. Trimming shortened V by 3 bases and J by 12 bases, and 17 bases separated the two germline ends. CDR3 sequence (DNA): TGTGCCACCAGTGATCGTGGGGGCAGTATCTCGCAGTTCTTC. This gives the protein CATSDRGGSISQFF.

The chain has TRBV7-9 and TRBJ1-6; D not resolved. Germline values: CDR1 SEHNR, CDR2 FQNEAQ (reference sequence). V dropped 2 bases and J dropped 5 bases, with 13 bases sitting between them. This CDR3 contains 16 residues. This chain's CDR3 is CASSLTVAHDNSPLHF. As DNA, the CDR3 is TGTGCCAGCAGCTTAACAGTTGCACATGATAATTCACCCCTCCACTTT.

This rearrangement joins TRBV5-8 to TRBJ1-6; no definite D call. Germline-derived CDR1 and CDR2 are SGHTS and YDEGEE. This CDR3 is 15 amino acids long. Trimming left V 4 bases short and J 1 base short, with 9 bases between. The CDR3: CASSPWTSYNSPLHF. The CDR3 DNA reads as TGTGCCAGCAGCCCCTGGACTTCCTATAATTCACCCCTCCACTTT.